This entry features one T cell receptor beta chain sequence. The sample is drawn from a study of blood T cell repertoires in COVID-19. Study summary: Samples taken during acute and convalescent COVID-19 were collected in the United States, Italy and Spain. The analysed material was cDNA or gDNA that came from T cells, B-cell-depleted T cells, or PBMCs.

In the authors' workflow: Reference gene primer amplification gave estimated nucleated cell counts. Sequencing used immunoSEQ multiplex PCR; TCRdb keeps in-frame clones, though not all of them. The V and J calls and clone size were taken over from that table, and D and trimming were inferred from the DNA. Counted here are about 260,000 clones, under 90% occurring once; the ten biggest clones make up 4.2%. Per germline, CDR1 LGHDT and CDR2 YNNKEL (reference sequence). V lost 2 bases and J lost 4; bases outside the gene matches: 3. The CDR3 is 15 residues long. V and J are TRBV3-1 (or the pseudogene TRBV3-2) and TRBJ2-3, with 10 bases that match TRBD2. The sample comprised peripheral blood. This TCR was sampled from a man aged 55 to 70 with acute or convalescent COVID-19. CDR3 DNA sequence: TGTGCCAGCAGCCAAAGCGGGAGGGCCGCAGATACGCAGTATTTT. Translation: CASSQSGRAADTQYF.